This TCR beta chain was profiled in a study of blood T cell repertoires in COVID-19. Original analysis: Estimation of nucleated cell counts relied on the amplification of reference gene primers. Repertoires were generated with immunoSEQ multiplex PCR, while TCRdb's copy carries only in-frame clones and drops some. The DNA was the basis for D and trimming; V, J and clone size are from that table. This sample has 84,000 or so clones, with roughly three quarters found just once. The germline CDR1 and CDR2 sequences are LNHDA and SQIVND (reference sequence). V was pared by 4 bases and J by 9 bases, with 9 bases between. CDR3 length: 12 residues.

The TCR was taken from a man between 60 and 70 years old with COVID-19, enrolled during active disease. Sample: peripheral blood. V usage is TRBV19 and J usage is TRBJ1-4; D call uncertain. CDR3 amino acids: CASSTVPQKLFF. The CDR3 nucleotides are TGTGCCAGTAGTACGGTCCCCCAAAAACTGTTTTTT.